This is a list of T cell receptor beta chains from one sample in a study of blood T cell repertoires in COVID-19. Produced via immunoSEQ multiplex PCR; TCRdb's table is partial and in-frame only. The table includes about 80,000 clones, 78% detected once. What was sequenced was peripheral blood. These receptors were taken from a human donor in a cohort sampled during active COVID-19. The CDR3 runs from the conserved cysteine through the conserved F or W. D genes are given only for firm matches. Rows give clone size only sometimes, using once, few, many, or a class for an expanded clone.

j_call v_call clone_size d_call cdr3_nt cdr3_aa
TRBJ1-5 TRBV19 . TRBD1 TGTGCCAGTAGTATTGATCCCGCAGGGGGTAATCAGCCCCAGCATTTT CASSIDPAGGNQPQHF
TRBJ1-1 TRBV4-1 . . TGCGCCAGCAGCCATTCCATGGGGACACCCACTGAAGCTTTCTTT CASSHSMGTPTEAFF
TRBJ2-1 TRBV19 . . TGTGCCATGTCAGCGGGCCTCTACAATGAGCAGTTCTTC CAMSAGLYNEQFF
TRBJ1-1 TRBV19 . TRBD1 TGTGCCAGTAGTATATTGAGTGGGGACAGGGGAGACACTGAAGCTTTCTTT CASSILSGDRGDTEAFF
TRBJ2-3 TRBV9 . TRBD2 TGTGCCAGCAGCGTACTAGCGGGAGGCGGTAGGGATACGCAGTATTTT CASSVLAGGGRDTQYF
TRBJ1-4 TRBV2 . TRBD1 TGTGCCAGCAAACCGGGACAGGGGGCCGAAAAACTGTTTTTT CASKPGQGAEKLFF
TRBJ1-5 TRBV19 once TRBD1 TGTGCCAGTACGGGACAGGGGGCGTGGGGGCAGCCCCAGCATTTT CASTGQGAWGQPQHF
TRBJ1-6 TRBV2 . TRBD1 TGTGCCAGCAGTGGTGGACAGGGGCCATCAAGCTCCTATAATTCACCCCTCCACTTT CASSGGQGPSSSYNSPLHF
TRBJ2-3 TRBV28 . TRBD2 TGTGCCATCCAAGCGGGAGGGCCGGATCGCATCACAGATACGCAGTATTTT CAIQAGGPDRITDTQYF
TRBJ1-5 TRBV23-1 . TRBD1 TGCGCCAGCAGTCAATCGGGACAGGAGGGGGATAGCAATCAGCCCCAGCATTTT CASSQSGQEGDSNQPQHF
TRBJ2-1 TRBV7-9 . TRBD2 TGTGCCAGCAGTTATAAGGGACTAGCGGGATGGGATGAGCAGTTCTTC CASSYKGLAGWDEQFF
TRBJ2-7 TRBV6-5 few TRBD1 TGTGCCAGCAGTTACTCATGGACAGGGAACGACGAGCAGTACTTC CASSYSWTGNDEQYF
TRBJ2-1 TRBV5-1 . . TGCGCCAGCAGCTTGGGACTTGCCTCCTACAATGAGCAGTTCTTC CASSLGLASYNEQFF
TRBJ2-2 TRBV19 . TRBD1 TGTGCCAGTCTCCCGCAAAACAGGGGTAACACCGGGGAGCTGTTTTTT CASLPQNRGNTGELFF
TRBJ2-2 TRBV4-3 few . TGCGCCAGCAGCCAAGCCACAGGGACGAACACCGGGGAGCTGTTTTTT CASSQATGTNTGELFF
TRBJ1-6 TRBV5-1 . . TGCGCCAGCAGCTTCGGCGTATCGGGGCCCCTCCACTTT CASSFGVSGPLHF
TRBJ2-6 TRBV2 . TRBD2 TGTGCCAGCAGACCCGGGACTAGCGGGGGGTCTGGGGCCAACGTCCTGACTTTC CASRPGTSGGSGANVLTF